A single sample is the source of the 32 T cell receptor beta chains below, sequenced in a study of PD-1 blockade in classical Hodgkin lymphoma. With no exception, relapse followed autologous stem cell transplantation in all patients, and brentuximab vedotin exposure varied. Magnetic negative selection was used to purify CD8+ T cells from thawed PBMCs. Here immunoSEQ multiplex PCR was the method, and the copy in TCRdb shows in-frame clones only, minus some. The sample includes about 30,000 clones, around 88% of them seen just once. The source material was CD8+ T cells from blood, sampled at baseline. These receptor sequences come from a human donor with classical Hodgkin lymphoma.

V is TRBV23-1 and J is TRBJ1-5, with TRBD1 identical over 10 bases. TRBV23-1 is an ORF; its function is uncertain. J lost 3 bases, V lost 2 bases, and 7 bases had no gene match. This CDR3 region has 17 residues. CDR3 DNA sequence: TGCGCCAGCAGTCAAACCCGGACAGGGGGGAACAATCAGCCCCAGCATTTT. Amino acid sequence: CASSQTRTGGNNQPQHF.

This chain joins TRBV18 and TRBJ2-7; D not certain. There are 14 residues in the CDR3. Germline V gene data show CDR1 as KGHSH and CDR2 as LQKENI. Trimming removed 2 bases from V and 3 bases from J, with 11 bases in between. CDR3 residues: CASSPSKTGYEQYF. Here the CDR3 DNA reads TGTGCCAGCTCACCATCCAAAACGGGCTACGAGCAGTACTTC.

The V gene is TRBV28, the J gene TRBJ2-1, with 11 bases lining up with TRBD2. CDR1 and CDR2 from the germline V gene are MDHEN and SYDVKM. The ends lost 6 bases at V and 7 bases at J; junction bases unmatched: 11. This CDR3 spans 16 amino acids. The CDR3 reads CASSSRLAGFRNEQFF. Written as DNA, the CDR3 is TGTGCCAGCAGCTCACGACTAGCGGGATTCAGGAATGAGCAGTTCTTC.

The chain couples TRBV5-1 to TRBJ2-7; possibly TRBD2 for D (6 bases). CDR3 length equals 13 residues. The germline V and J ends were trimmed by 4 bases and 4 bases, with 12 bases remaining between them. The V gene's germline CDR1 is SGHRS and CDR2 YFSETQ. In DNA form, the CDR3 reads TGCGCCAGCAGCCGCGGGATCGGATACGAGCAGTACTTC. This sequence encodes CASSRGIGYEQYF.

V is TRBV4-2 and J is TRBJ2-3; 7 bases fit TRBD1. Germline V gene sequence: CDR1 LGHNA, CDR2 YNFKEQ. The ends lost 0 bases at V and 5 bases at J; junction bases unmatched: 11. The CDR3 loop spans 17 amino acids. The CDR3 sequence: CASSQDPMTGYGDTQYF. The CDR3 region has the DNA TGTGCCAGCAGCCAAGATCCGATGACAGGGTACGGAGATACGCAGTATTTT.

The chain's CDR3 is CASSAFDGRYEQYF. In DNA form, the CDR3 reads TGTGCCAGCAGCGCCTTCGACGGACGCTACGAGCAGTACTTC. J is TRBJ2-7 and V is TRBV9, with D hard to call. V lost 3 bases, J lost 3 bases, and 13 bases lay in between. Germline CDR1 SGDLS, CDR2 YYNGEE. The CDR3 loop spans 14 amino acids.

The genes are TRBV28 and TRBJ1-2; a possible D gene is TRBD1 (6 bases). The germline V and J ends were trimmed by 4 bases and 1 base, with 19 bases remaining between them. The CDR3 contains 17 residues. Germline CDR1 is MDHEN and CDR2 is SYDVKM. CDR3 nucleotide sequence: TGTGCCAGCAGTTCAGTTCTGTCGGACAGCTTTAACTATGGCTACACCTTC. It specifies CASSSVLSDSFNYGYTF.

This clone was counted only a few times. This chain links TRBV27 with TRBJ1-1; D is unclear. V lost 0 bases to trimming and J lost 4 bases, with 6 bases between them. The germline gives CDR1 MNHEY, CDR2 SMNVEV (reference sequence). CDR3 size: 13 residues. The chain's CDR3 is CASSLSRTTEAFF. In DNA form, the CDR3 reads TGTGCCAGCAGTTTATCCAGGACCACTGAAGCTTTCTTT.

The CDR3 spells CASSGGTGAGNTIYF. The CDR3 DNA reads as TGTGCCAGCAGCGGCGGGACAGGGGCTGGAAACACCATATATTTT. The chain employs TRBV9 and TRBJ1-3, with 10 bases fitting TRBD1. With 3 bases clipped from V and 2 bases from J, the junction kept 2 bases outside the gene matches. The CDR3 loop spans 15 amino acids. Germline assignment: CDR1 SGDLS and CDR2 YYNGEE. Looking up the rest from reference TRBV9 and TRBJ1-3 gives the full variable domain: DSGVTQTPKHLITATGQRVTLRCSPRSGDLSVYWYQQSLDQGLQFLIQYYNGEERAKGNILERFSAQQFPDLHSELNLSSLELGDSALYFCASSGGTGAGNTIYFGEGSWLTVV.

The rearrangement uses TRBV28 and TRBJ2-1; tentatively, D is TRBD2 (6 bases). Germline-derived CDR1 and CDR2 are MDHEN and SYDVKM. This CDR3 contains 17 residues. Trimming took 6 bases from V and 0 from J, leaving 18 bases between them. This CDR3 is CASSTVPDGSSYNEQFF. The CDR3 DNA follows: TGTGCCAGCAGCACCGTCCCGGACGGGAGCTCCTACAATGAGCAGTTCTTC.

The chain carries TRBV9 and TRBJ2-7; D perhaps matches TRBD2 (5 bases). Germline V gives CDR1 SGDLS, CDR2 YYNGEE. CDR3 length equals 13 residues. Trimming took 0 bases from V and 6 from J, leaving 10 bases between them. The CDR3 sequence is CASSVAIGSEQYF. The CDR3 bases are TGTGCCAGCAGCGTAGCTATAGGGAGCGAGCAGTACTTC.

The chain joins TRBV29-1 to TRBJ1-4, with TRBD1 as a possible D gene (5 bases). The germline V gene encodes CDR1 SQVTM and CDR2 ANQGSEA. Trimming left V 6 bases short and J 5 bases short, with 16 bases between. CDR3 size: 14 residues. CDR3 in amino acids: CSVGERGGNEKLFF. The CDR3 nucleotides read TGCAGCGTAGGCGAAAGGGGAGGAAATGAAAAACTGTTTTTT.

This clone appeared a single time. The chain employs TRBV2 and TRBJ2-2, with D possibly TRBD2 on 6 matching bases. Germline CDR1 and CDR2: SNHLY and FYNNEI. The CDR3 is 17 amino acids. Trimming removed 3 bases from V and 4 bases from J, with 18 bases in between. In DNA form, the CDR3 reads TGTGCCAGCAGTGATTTCGGGGGTTGGGGTCCCACCGGGGAGCTGTTTTTT. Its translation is CASSDFGGWGPTGELFF. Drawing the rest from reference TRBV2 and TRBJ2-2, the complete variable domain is EPEVTQTPSHQVTQMGQEVILRCVPISNHLYFYWYRQILGQKVEFLVSFYNNEISEKSEIFDDQFSVERPDGSNFTLKIRSTKLEDSAMYFCASSDFGGWGPTGELFFGEGSRLTVL.

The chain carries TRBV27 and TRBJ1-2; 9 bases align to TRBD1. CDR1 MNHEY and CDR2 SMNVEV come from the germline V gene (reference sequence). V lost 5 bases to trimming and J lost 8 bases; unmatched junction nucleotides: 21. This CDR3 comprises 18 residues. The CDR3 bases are TGTGCCAGCAGTCTCACAGGGGGCGAACTTAAGATTACTCGGGGCTACACCTTC. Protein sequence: CASSLTGGELKITRGYTF.

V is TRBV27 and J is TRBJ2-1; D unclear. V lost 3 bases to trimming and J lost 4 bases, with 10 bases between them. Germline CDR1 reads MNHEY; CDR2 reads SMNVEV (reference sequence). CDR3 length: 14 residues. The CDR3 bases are TGTGCCAGCAGTTTTTCCGCTGAATACAATGAGCAGTTCTTC. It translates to CASSFSAEYNEQFF.

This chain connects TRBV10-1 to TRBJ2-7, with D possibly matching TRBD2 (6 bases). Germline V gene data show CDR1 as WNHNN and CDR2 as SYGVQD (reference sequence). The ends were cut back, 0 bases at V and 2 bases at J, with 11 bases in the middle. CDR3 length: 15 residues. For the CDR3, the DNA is TGCGCCAGCAGTGAGTCGTTGGGGGGAACCTACGAGCAGTACTTC. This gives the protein CASSESLGGTYEQYF.

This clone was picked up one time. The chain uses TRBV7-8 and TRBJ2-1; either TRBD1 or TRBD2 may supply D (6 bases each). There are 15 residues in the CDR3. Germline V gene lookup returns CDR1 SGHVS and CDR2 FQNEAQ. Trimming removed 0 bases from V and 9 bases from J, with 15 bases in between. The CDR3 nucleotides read TGTGCCAGCAGCTTAGCAGGGGGGCTAGCTAGTGAGCAGTTCTTC. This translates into CASSLAGGLASEQFF.

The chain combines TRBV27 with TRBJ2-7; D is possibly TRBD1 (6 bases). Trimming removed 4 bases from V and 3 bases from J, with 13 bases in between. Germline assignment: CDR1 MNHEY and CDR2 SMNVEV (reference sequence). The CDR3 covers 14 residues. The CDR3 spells CASSSQGYNYEQYF. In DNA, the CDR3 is TGTGCCAGCAGTTCTCAGGGGTACAACTACGAGCAGTACTTC.

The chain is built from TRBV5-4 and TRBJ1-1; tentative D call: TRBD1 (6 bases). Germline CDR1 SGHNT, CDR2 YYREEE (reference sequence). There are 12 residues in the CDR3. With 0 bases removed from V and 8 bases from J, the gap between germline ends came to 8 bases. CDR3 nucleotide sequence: TGTGCCAGCAGCTTGGGACAGGAGGAAGCTTTCTTT. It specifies CASSLGQEEAFF.

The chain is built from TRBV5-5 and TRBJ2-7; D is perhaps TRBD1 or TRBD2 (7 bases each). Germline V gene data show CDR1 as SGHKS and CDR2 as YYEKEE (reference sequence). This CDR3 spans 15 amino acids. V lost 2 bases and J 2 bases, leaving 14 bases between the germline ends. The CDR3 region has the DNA TGTGCCAGCAGCTTAGCCGGGGGGACAGCCTACGAGCAGTACTTC. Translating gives CASSLAGGTAYEQYF.

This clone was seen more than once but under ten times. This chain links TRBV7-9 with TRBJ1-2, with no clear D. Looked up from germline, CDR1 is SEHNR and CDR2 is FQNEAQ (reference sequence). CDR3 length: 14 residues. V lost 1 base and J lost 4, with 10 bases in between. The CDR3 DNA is TGTGCCAGCAGCTTAGATGGCCAGATCTATGGCTACACCTTC. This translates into CASSLDGQIYGYTF.

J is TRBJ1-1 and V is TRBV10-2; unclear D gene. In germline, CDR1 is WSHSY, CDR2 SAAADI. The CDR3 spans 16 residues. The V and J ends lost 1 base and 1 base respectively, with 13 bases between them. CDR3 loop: CASSEFGITPNTEAFF. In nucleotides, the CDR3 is TGCGCCAGCAGTGAGTTCGGGATCACCCCGAACACTGAAGCTTTCTTT.

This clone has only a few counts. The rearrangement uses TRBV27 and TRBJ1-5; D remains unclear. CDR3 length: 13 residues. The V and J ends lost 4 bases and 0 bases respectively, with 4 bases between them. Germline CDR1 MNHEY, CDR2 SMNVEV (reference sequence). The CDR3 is CASSSYSNQPQHF. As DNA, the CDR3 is TGTGCCAGCAGTTCGTATAGCAATCAGCCCCAGCATTTT.

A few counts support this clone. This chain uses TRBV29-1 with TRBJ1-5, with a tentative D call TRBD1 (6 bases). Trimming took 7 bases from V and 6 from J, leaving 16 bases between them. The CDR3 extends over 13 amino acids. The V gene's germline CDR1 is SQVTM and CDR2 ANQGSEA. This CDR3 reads CSGRGPGVQPQHF. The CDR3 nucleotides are TGCAGCGGCCGGGGGCCGGGAGTTCAGCCCCAGCATTTT.

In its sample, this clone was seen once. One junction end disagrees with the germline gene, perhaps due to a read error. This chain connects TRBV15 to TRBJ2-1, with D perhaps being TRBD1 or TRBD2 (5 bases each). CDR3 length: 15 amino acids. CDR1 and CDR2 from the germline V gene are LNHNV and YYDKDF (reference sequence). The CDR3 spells CATSGEGRWSYEQFF. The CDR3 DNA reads TGTGCCACCAGCGGAGAGGGGAGATGGTCCTATGAGCAGTTCTTC.

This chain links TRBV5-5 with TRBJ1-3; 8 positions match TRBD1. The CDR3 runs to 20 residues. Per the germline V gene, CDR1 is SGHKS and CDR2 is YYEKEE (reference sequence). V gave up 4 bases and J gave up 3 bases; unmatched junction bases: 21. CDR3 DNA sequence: TGTGCCAGCAGCCCACCCCCGGAGGGACAGGACTGGGGAGGTGGAAACACCATATATTTT. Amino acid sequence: CASSPPPEGQDWGGGNTIYF. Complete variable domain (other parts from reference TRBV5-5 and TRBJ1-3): DAGVTQSPTHLIKTRGQQVTLRCSPISGHKSVSWYQQVLGQGPQFIFQYYEKEERGRGNFPDRFSARQFPNYSSELNVNALLLGDSALYLCASSPPPEGQDWGGGNTIYFGEGSWLTVV.

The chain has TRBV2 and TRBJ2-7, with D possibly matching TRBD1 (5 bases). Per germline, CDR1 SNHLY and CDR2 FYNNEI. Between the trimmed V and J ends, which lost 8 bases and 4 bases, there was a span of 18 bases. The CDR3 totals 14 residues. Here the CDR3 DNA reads TGTGCCAGCGATGCTCGACAGACCTTATACGAGCAGTACTTC. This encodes CASDARQTLYEQYF.

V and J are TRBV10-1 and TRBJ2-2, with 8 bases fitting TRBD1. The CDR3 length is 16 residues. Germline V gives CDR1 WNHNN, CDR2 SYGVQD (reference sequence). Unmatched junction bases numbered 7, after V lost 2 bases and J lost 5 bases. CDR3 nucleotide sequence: TGCGCCAGCAGTGAGAGCCGGACAGGGTGGACCGGGGAGCTGTTTTTT. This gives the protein CASSESRTGWTGELFF.

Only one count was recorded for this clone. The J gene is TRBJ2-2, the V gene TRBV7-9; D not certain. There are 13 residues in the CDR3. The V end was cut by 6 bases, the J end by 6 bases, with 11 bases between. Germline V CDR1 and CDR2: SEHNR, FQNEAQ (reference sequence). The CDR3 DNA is TGTGCCAGCAGTGGTCCCGGCGCCGGGGAGCTGTTTTTT. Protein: CASSGPGAGELFF.

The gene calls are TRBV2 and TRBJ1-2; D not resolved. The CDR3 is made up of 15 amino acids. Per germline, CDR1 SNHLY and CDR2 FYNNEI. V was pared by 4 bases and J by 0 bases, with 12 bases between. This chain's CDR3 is CASSAIVSPNYGYTF. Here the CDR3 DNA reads TGTGCCAGCAGTGCTATTGTCAGCCCTAACTATGGCTACACCTTC.

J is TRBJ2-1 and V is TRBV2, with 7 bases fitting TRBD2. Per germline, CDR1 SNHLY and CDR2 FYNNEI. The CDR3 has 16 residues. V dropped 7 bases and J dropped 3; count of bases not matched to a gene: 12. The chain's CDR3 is CASNPVGREIYNEQFF. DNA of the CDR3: TGTGCCAGCAACCCGGTGGGGCGGGAGATCTACAATGAGCAGTTCTTC. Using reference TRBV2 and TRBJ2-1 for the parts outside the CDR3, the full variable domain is EPEVTQTPSHQVTQMGQEVILRCVPISNHLYFYWYRQILGQKVEFLVSFYNNEISEKSEIFDDQFSVERPDGSNFTLKIRSTKLEDSAMYFCASNPVGREIYNEQFFGPGTRLTVL.

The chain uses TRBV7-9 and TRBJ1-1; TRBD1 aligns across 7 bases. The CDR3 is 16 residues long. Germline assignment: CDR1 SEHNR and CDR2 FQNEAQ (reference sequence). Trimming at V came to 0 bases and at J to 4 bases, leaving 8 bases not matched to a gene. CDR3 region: CASSLAKADRATEAFF. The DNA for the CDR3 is TGTGCCAGCAGCTTAGCCAAGGCCGACAGGGCCACTGAAGCTTTCTTT.